This TCR beta chain was captured in a study of OX40 agonist ivuxolimab in advanced cancers. Turning to the study itself: Intravenous ivuxolimab at 0.01 to 10 mg/kg was given to patients every 2 weeks. The group had a mean age of roughly 65 years, ranged from about 23 to 79, and was approximately 81% male.

The assay was immunoSEQ multiplex PCR, and TCRdb's table has in-frame clones only and misses some. The data contain tens of thousands of clones, about 87% of them singletons. Notes on this clone: Its antigen is unidentified.

Trimming removed 2 bases from V and 6 bases from J, with 11 bases in between. Germline values: CDR1 SNHLY, CDR2 FYNNEI. This CDR3 is 14 amino acids long. Findings and caveats of the study: Both CD4+ and CD8+ T cell populations in blood had undergone clonal expansion by week 6 at 0.1 to 3.0 mg/kg.

This TCR came from an adult with an advanced solid tumor such as melanoma, head and neck, liver or kidney cancer. The chain employs TRBV2 and TRBJ1-5; the D gene is possibly TRBD1 (5 bases). The starting material was CD4+ or CD8+ T cells sorted from blood, obtained in a trial of the OX40 agonist ivuxolimab. CDR3 sequence reads: CASSEQGARQPQHF. In nucleotides, the CDR3 is TGTGCCAGCAGTGAACAGGGTGCGCGTCAGCCCCAGCATTTT. Full variable domain (rest looked up from reference TRBV2 and TRBJ1-5): EPEVTQTPSHQVTQMGQEVILRCVPISNHLYFYWYRQILGQKVEFLVSFYNNEISEKSEIFDDQFSVERPDGSNFTLKIRSTKLEDSAMYFCASSEQGARQPQHFGDGTRLSIL.